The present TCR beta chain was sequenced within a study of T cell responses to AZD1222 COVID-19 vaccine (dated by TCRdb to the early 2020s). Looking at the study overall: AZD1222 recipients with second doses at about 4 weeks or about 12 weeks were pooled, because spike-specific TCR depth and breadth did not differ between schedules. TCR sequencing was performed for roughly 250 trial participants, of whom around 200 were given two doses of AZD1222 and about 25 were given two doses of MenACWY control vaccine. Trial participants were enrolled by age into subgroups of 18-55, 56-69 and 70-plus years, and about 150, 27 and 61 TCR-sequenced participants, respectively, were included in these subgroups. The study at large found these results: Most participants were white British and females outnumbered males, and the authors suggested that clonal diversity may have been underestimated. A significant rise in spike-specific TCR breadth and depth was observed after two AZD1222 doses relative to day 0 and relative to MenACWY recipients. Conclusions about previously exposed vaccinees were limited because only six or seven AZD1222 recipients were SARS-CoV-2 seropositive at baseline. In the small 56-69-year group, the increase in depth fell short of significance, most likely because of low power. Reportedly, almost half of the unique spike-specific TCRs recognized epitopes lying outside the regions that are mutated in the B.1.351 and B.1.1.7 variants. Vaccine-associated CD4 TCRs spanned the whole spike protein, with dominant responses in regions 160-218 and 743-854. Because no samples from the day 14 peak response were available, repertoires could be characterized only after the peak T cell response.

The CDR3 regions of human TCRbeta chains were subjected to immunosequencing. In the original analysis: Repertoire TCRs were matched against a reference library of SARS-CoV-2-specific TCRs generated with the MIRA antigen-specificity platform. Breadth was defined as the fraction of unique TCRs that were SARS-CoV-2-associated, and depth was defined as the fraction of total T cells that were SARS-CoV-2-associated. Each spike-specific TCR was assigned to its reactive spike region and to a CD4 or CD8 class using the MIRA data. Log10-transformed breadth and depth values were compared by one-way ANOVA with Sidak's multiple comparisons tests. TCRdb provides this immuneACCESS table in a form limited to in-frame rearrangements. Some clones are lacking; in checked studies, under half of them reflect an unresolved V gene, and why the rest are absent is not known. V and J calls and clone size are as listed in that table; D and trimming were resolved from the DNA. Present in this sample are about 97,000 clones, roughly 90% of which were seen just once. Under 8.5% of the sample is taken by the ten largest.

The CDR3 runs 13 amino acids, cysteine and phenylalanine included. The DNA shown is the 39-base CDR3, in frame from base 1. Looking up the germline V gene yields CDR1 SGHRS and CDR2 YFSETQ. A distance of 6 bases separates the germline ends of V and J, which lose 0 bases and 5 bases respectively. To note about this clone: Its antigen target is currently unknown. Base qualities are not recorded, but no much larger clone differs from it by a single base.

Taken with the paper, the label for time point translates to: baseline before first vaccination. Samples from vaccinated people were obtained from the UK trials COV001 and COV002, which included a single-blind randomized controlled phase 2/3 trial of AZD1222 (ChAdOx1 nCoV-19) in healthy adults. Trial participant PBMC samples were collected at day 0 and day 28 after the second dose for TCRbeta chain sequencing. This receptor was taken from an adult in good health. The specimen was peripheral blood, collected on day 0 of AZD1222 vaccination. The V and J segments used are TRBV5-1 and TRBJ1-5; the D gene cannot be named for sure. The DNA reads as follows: TGCGCCAGCAGCTTGGACAGTTATCAGCCCCAGCATTTT. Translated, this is CASSLDSYQPQHF.